Reported below is one T cell receptor (beta chain). The junction departs from the called germline gene at one end, perhaps through a read error. Only in-frame clones appear in the TCRdb table, and some are missing; sequencing was by immunoSEQ multiplex PCR. The table lists 130,000 or so clones, 70% to 85% of them singletons. Germline lookup yields CDR1 SNHLY and CDR2 FYNNEI. This CDR3 contains 15 residues. This record comes from a study of T cell responses to AZD1222 COVID-19 vaccine. Specimen: peripheral blood, collected 28 days after the second AZD1222 dose. This chain uses TRBV2 with TRBJ2-7, with 7 bases fitting TRBD2. The clonotype originates from an adult who received the AZD1222 COVID-19 vaccine. The CDR3 spells CASREGTIPSYEQYF. The CDR3 DNA is TGTGCCAGCAGGGAAGGGACTATACCCTCCTACGAGCAGTACTTC.